A single sample is the source of the 14 T cell receptor beta chains below, sequenced in a study of tissue T cells after allogeneic stem cell transplantation. Sample time point: mouse harvest day 7 after allogeneic transplant. Tail vein injection delivered 10^7 T-cell-depleted bone marrow cells and 10^6 splenic CD5+ T cells. Profiled with immunoSEQ multiplex PCR; TCRdb holds only in-frame clones, not every one. The sample lists roughly 7,200 clones, around 50% occurring once. Sequencing used gut tissue. The receptors here all came from a female BALB/c mouse given C57BL/6 T cells with graft-versus-host disease after an allogeneic hematopoietic cell transplant.

This clone was seen a single time. The germline and genes are mouse ones. The read ends 1 residue before the CDR3 terminus; that terminus is restored from the germline J gene. The chain uses TRBV26 and TRBJ2-4; 11 nucleotides match TRBD2. Germline-derived CDR1 and CDR2 are KGHPV and FQNQEV (reference sequence). CDR3 length: 13 amino acids. V shed 4 bases and J 7 bases; nucleotides not matched to a gene: 1. The CDR3 sequence: CASSQTGGDTLYF. The covered CDR3 bases are TGTGCCAGCAGTCAGACTGGGGGGGACACCTTGTAC.

Remarks on this clone: Gene names denote mouse genes. The part of the CDR3 DNA that was read is TGTGCCAGCAGCCAAGGTAGGGCAGGGGGCGCCGACTACACC. It yields the protein CASSQGRAGGADYT. The CDR3 in its entirety is CASSQGRAGGADYTF. The chain is built from TRBV5 and TRBJ1-2; TRBD1 matches at 8 bases. From the germline J gene comes the end of the CDR3, since the read stops 1 residue before it. Germline CDR1 and CDR2: LGHNA and YNLKQL (reference sequence). V trimming: 1 base; J trimming: 6 bases; junction bases outside the gene matches: 7. This CDR3 comprises 15 residues.

Turning to this clone: The listed genes are named as in mouse. Sequencing ends 1 residue short of the CDR3 end; the germline J gene provides the rest. The rearrangement links TRBV13-3 to TRBJ2-1, with 12 bases lining up with TRBD2. V was clipped by 3 bases and J by 3 bases; unmatched bases: 1. The CDR3 spans 15 residues. Per the germline V gene, CDR1 is NNHDY and CDR2 is SYVADS. CDR3 sequence reads: CASSGTGGVYAEQFF. The CDR3 DNA, read in part, is TGTGCCAGCAGTGGGACTGGGGGGGTCTATGCTGAGCAGTTC.

Points on this clone: Gene and germline names: mouse. The sequence runs out 1 residue before the end of the CDR3; the remainder is reconstructed from the germline J gene. This rearrangement joins TRBV26 to TRBJ2-2; 10 positions match TRBD1. Trimming removed 6 bases from V and 2 bases from J; junction bases left unmatched: 3. Germline CDR1 KGHPV, CDR2 FQNQEV (reference sequence). This CDR3 spans 15 amino acids. CDR3 bases read: TGTGCCAGCAGGATGGGACAGGGGAACACCGGGCAGCTCTAC. It yields the protein CASRMGQGNTGQLY. The CDR3 in its entirety is CASRMGQGNTGQLYF.

With respect to this clone: Mouse gene names apply. The DNA read from the CDR3 is TGTGCCAGCAGTCTGTCGAGGCAGACAGAAGTCTTC. Its protein product is CASSLSRQTEVF. The complete CDR3 sequence is CASSLSRQTEVFF. The gene calls are TRBV26 and TRBJ1-1; no clear D gene. Sequencing ends 1 residue short of the CDR3 end; the germline J gene provides the rest. V lost 0 bases, J lost 5 bases, and 7 bases lay in between. The CDR3 contains 13 residues. Germline V gene data show CDR1 as KGHPV and CDR2 as FQNQEV (reference sequence).

As to this clone: The germline and genes are mouse ones. The CDR3 extends 1 residue past the end of the read, so its final part is completed from the germline J gene. The chain uses TRBV16 and TRBJ2-7; possibly TRBD1 for D (5 bases). Germline V CDR1 and CDR2: SGHSA, FRNQAP. Trimming cost V 5 bases and J 3 bases, with 8 bases left between them. This CDR3 region has 12 residues. Partial CDR3 DNA: TGTGCAAGCAGCCAGGACATCTATGAACAGTAC. This codes for CASSQDIYEQY. The full CDR3 protein reads CASSQDIYEQYF.

Regarding this clone: Each gene name is a mouse one. CDR3 in amino acids: CASSHRGGAETLYF. Partial CDR3 DNA: TGTGCCAGCAGCCACAGGGGAGGTGCAGAAACGCTGTAT. The rearrangement links TRBV4 to TRBJ2-3; 7 nucleotides agree with TRBD1. The read is 1 residue too short to cover the CDR3 end, so that end is filled in from the germline J gene. Trimming at V came to 5 bases and at J to 1 base, leaving 3 bases not matched to a gene. Germline V lookup: CDR1 LGHDT, CDR2 YNNKQL (reference sequence). This CDR3 spans 14 amino acids. Filled out from reference TRBV4 and TRBJ2-3, the complete variable domain reads ETAVFQTPNYHVTQVGNEVSFNCKQTLGHDTMYWYKQDSKKLLKIMFSYNNKQLIVNETVPRRFSPQSSDKAHLNLRIKSVEPEDSAVYLCASSHRGGAETLYFGSGTRLTVL.

For this clone: The genes are named according to mouse. The sequenced fragment ends 1 residue before the CDR3 boundary, so the rest is inferred from the germline J gene. The gene calls are TRBV4 and TRBJ2-7; 11 bases align to TRBD2. The germline V gene encodes CDR1 LGHDT and CDR2 YNNKQL (reference sequence). The V gene end was trimmed by 5 bases and the J gene end by 4 bases; junction bases not matched to a gene: 4. The CDR3 extends over 14 amino acids. CDR3 residues: CASSAGTGGYEQYF. Partial CDR3 DNA: TGTGCCAGCAGCGCCGGGACTGGGGGATATGAACAGTAC.

This clone was detected only once. Gene names are mouse gene names. Read coverage stops 1 residue before the CDR3 terminus; the germline J gene supplies the remainder. The chain has TRBV5 and TRBJ1-4; 7 bases line up with TRBD1. This CDR3 is built from 15 residues. CDR1 and CDR2 from the germline V gene are LGHNA and YNLKQL (reference sequence). V dropped 4 bases and J dropped 0; count of bases not matched to a gene: 2. Partial CDR3 DNA: TGTGCCAGCAGCCCCAGGGGGGTTTCCAACGAAAGATTATTT. Translation gives CASSPRGVSNERLF. The whole CDR3 protein reads CASSPRGVSNERLFF.

As concerns this clone: These gene names are mouse names. Read sequence stops 1 residue before the CDR3 end, and the germline J gene provides the missing end. The chain carries TRBV26 and TRBJ2-4, with D hard to call. The V end lost 2 bases, the J end lost 6 bases, and 0 bases lay between the germline ends. The V gene's germline CDR1 is KGHPV and CDR2 FQNQEV (reference sequence). This CDR3 has 10 amino acids. CDR3 bases read: TGTGCCAGCAGTCTGAACACCTTGTAC. This translates into CASSLNTLY. The entire CDR3 protein is CASSLNTLYF.

About this clone itself: Mouse names are used for the genes. Sequencing ends 1 residue short of the CDR3 end; the germline J gene provides the rest. V gene TRBV1 combines with J gene TRBJ1-1; D gene unclear. V dropped 1 base and J dropped 0 bases, with 3 bases sitting between them. From germline, CDR1 is NSQYPW and CDR2 LRSPGD (reference sequence). This CDR3 region has 13 residues. The sequenced part of the CDR3 DNA is TGCACCTGCAGTGCAGGGCCAAACACAGAAGTCTTC. Protein: CTCSAGPNTEVF. The complete CDR3 protein is CTCSAGPNTEVFF.

This clone was counted only a few times. Gene names are the mouse ones. Partial CDR3 DNA: TGTGCCAGCAGTCCTCCGGGACAGGGAGACACCCAGTAC. Translated, it gives CASSPPGQGDTQY. The whole CDR3 is CASSPPGQGDTQYF. The gene calls are TRBV26 and TRBJ2-5, with TRBD1 matching 9 bases. The CDR3 end falls 1 residue outside the read, so it is completed with the germline J gene. Losses at the gene ends were 4 bases for V and 5 bases for J; bases not matched to a gene: 4. Germline-derived CDR1 and CDR2 are KGHPV and FQNQEV (reference sequence). This CDR3 spans 14 amino acids. The full variable domain, completed using reference TRBV26 and TRBJ2-5, is NSKVIQTPRYLVKGQGQKAKMRCIPEKGHPVVFWYQQNKNNEFKFLINFQNQEVLQQIDMTEKRFSAECPSNSPCSLEIQSSEAGDSALYLCASSPPGQGDTQYFGPGTRLLVL.

About this clone: Gene names refer to mouse genes. The CDR3 bases that were read are TGTGCCAGCAGTCGCCCCGGACAGGGGGCAAACTCCGACTACACC. Translation: CASSRPGQGANSDYT. The full CDR3 sequence reads CASSRPGQGANSDYTF. The V gene is TRBV26, the J gene TRBJ1-2; TRBD1 matches at 10 bases. Coverage ceases 1 residue before the CDR3 finishes, and the germline J gene fills in the end. CDR1 and CDR2 (germline): KGHPV, FQNQEV (reference sequence). This CDR3 contains 16 residues. J lost 0 bases, V lost 4 bases, and 5 bases had no gene match.

On this clone itself: Gene names and germline refer to mouse. The CDR3 extends 1 residue past the end of the read, so its final part is completed from the germline J gene. V usage is TRBV26 and J usage is TRBJ2-2, with a weak D call TRBD1 (6 bases). CDR1 is KGHPV, CDR2 FQNQEV, per germline (reference sequence). The V end was cut by 2 bases, the J end by 4 bases, with 11 bases between. CDR3 length equals 15 residues. The CDR3 protein is CASSLGTRGTGQLYF. The sequenced CDR3 bases are TGTGCCAGCAGTCTGGGGACACGGGGCACCGGGCAGCTCTAC.